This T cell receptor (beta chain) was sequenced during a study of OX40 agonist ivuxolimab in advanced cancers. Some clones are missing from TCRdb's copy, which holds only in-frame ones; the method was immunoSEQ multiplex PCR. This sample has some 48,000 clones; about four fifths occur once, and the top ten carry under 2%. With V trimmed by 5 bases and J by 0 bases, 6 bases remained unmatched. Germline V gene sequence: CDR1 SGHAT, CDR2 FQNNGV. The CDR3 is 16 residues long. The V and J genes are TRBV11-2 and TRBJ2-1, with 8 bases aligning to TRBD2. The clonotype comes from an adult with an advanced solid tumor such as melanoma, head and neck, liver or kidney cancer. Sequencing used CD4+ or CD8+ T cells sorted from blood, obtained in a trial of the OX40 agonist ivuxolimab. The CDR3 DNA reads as TGTGCCAGCAGCACGACCGGGACTAGCTCCTACAATGAGCAGTTCTTC. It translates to CASSTTGTSSYNEQFF.